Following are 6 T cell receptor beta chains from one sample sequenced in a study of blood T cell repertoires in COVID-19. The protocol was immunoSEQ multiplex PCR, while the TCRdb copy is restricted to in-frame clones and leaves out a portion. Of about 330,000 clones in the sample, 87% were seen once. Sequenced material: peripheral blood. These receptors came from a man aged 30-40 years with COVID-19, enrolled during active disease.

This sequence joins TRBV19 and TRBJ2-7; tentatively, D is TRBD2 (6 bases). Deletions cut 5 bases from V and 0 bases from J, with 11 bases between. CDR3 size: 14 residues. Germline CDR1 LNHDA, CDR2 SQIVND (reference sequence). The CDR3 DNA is TGTGCCAGTAGTCCGCGACTAGTCTCCTACGAGCAGTACTTC. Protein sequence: CASSPRLVSYEQYF.

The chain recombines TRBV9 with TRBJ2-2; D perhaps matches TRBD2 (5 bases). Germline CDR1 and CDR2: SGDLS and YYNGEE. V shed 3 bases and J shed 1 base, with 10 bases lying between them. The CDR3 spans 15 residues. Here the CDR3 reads CASSANSVNTGELFF. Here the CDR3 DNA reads TGTGCCAGCAGCGCCAATAGCGTGAACACCGGGGAGCTGTTTTTT.

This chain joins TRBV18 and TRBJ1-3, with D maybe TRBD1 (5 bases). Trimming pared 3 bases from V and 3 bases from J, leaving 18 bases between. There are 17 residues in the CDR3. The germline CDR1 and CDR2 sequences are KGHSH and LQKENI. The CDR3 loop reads CASSPQGQAYLGNTIYF. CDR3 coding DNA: TGTGCCAGCTCACCCCAGGGTCAAGCGTATCTTGGAAACACCATATATTTT.

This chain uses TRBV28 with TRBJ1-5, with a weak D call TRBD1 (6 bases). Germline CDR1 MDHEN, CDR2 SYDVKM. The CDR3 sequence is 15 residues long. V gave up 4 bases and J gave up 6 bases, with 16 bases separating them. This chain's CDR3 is CASSSQGHAFQPQHF. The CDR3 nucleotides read TGTGCCAGCAGTTCCCAGGGACACGCGTTTCAGCCCCAGCATTTT. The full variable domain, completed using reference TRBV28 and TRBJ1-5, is DVKVTQSSRYLVKRTGEKVFLECVQDMDHENMFWYRQDPGLGLRLIYFSYDVKMKEKGDIPEGYSVSREKKERFSLILESASTNQTSMYLCASSSQGHAFQPQHFGDGTRLSIL.

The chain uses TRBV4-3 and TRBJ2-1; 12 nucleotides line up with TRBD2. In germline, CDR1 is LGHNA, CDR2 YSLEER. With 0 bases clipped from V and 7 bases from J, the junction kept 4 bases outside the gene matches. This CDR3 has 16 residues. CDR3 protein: CASSQDLAGGRNEQFF. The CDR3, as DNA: TGCGCCAGCAGCCAAGATCTAGCGGGGGGGCGTAATGAGCAGTTCTTC.

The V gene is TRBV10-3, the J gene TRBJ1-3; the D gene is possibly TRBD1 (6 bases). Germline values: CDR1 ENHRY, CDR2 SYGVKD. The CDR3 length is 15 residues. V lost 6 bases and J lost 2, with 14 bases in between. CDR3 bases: TGTGCCATCAGGTCGACAGGTTCAACTGGAAACACCATATATTTT. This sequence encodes CAIRSTGSTGNTIYF.